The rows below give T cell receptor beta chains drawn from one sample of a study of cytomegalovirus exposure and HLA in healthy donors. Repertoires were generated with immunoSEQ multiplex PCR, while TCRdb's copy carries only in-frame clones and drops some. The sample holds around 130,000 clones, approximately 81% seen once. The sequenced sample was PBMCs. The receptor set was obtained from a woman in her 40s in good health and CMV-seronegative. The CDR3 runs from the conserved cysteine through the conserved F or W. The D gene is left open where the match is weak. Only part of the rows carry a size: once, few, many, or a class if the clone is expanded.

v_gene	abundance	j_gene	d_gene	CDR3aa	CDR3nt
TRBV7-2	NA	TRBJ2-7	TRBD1	CASSTGRGGGEQYF	TGTGCCAGCAGCACGGGGAGAGGGGGCGGAGAGCAGTACTTC
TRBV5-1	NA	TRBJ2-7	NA	CASSAGPGYEQYF	TGCGCCAGCAGCGCCGGCCCGGGCTACGAGCAGTACTTC
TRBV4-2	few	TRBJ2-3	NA	CASSQGSADTQYF	TGTGCCAGCAGCCAAGGCAGTGCAGATACGCAGTATTTT
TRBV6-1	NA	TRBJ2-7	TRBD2	CASSGAFWTSGFYEQYF	TGTGCCAGCAGTGGGGCATTCTGGACTAGCGGTTTCTACGAGCAGTACTTC
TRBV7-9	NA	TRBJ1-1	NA	CASSLAGAGNTEAFF	TGTGCCAGCAGCTTAGCGGGGGCGGGGAACACTGAAGCTTTCTTT
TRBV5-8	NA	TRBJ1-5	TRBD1	CASSRGQSNQPQHF	TGTGCCAGCAGCCGGGGACAGAGTAATCAGCCCCAGCATTTT
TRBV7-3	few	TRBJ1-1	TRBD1	CASSTDRDTEAFF	TGTGCCAGCAGCACGGACAGGGACACTGAAGCTTTCTTT
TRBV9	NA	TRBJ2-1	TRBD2	CASSVEVAGGRYNEQFF	TGTGCCAGCAGCGTAGAGGTTGCGGGGGGGAGATACAATGAGCAGTTCTTC
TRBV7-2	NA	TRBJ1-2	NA	CASSSPSLYSYGYTF	TGTGCCAGCAGCTCCCCCTCTCTTTACTCCTATGGCTACACCTTC
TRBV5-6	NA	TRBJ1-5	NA	CASGGLSGTQHF	TGTGCCAGCGGAGGGTTGAGTGGGACCCAGCATTTT
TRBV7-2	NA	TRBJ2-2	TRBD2	CASSPPSGLATGELFF	TGTGCCAGCAGCCCCCCTTCCGGACTAGCGACCGGGGAGCTGTTTTTT
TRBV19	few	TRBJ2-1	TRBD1	CASRDRGGAYNEQFF	TGTGCCAGTAGGGACAGGGGAGGGGCGTACAATGAGCAGTTCTTC
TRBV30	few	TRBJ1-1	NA	CAWGQDTEAFF	TGTGCCTGGGGGCAGGACACTGAAGCTTTCTTT
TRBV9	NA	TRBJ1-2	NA	CASSVAPDSLGGYTF	TGTGCCAGCAGCGTAGCTCCCGACTCCCTAGGAGGCTACACCTTC
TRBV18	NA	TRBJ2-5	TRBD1	CASSPRTGGLETQYF	TGTGCCAGCTCACCTCGGACAGGGGGCTTGGAGACCCAGTACTTC
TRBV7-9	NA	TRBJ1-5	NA	CASSATDSNQPQHF	TGTGCCAGCAGCGCGACAGATAGCAATCAGCCCCAGCATTTT
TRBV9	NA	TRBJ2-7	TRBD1	CASSVGQGFYEQYF	TGTGCCAGCAGCGTGGGACAGGGATTCTACGAGCAGTACTTC
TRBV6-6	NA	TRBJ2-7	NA	CASTLGGVLYEQYF	TGTGCCAGCACCCTAGGGGGGGTTCTCTACGAGCAGTACTTC
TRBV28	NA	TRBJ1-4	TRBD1	CASIPQGAGVKLFF	TGTGCCAGCATTCCCCAGGGGGCCGGGGTAAAACTGTTTTTT
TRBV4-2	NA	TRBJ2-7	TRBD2	CASSHPQGRLADTYEQYF	TGTGCCAGCAGCCACCCCCAAGGAAGACTAGCGGATACCTACGAGCAGTACTTC
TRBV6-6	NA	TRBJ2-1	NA	CASSYPAGGQIKEQFF	TGTGCCAGCAGTTACCCCGCTGGAGGGCAAATTAAAGAGCAGTTCTTC
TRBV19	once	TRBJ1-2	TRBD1	CASSGQATYGYTF	TGTGCCAGTAGCGGACAGGCAACCTATGGCTACACCTTC
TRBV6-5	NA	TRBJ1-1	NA	CASSSFTEAFF	TGTGCCAGCAGTTCCTTCACTGAAGCTTTCTTT
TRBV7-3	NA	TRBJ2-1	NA	CASSPSPSTYNEQFF	TGTGCCAGCAGCCCGTCCCCTAGCACCTACAATGAGCAGTTCTTC
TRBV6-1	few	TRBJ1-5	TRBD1	CASSGGDSTNQPQHF	TGTGCCAGCAGTGGGGGGGACAGCACCAATCAGCCCCAGCATTTT
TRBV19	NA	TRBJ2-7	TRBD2	CASSTSGTSVVEQYF	TGTGCCAGTAGTACGTCCGGGACTAGCGTGGTCGAGCAGTACTTC
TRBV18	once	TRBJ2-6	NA	CASSLQLSGANVLTF	TGTGCCAGCTCCCTCCAGTTATCTGGGGCCAACGTCCTGACTTTC